Presented here are 18 T cell receptor beta chains from one specimen sequenced in a study of identifying expanded T cells in peripheral blood. Only in-frame clones appear in the TCRdb table, and some are missing; sequencing was by immunoSEQ multiplex PCR. The sample lists 75,000 to 100,000 clones, about nine tenths occurring once. Material: blood. These receptors originate from a person aged 18 to 70 in good health.

This clone appeared a single time. V and J are TRBV4-3 and TRBJ2-7; D might be TRBD1 (5 bases). The germline V gene has CDR1 LGHNA and CDR2 YSLEER. The CDR3 sequence is 14 residues long. V lost 0 bases, J lost 5 bases, and 11 bases lay in between. CDR3 coding DNA: TGCGCCAGCAGCCAAGAGCAGGGATACAACGAGCAGTACTTC. Encoded protein: CASSQEQGYNEQYF.

V usage is TRBV9 and J usage is TRBJ2-2; D is undetermined. Between the trimmed V and J ends, which lost 0 bases and 6 bases, there was a span of 9 bases. CDR1 is SGDLS, CDR2 YYNGEE, per germline. The CDR3 consists of 14 residues. The CDR3 loop is CASSVGVAAGELFF. CDR3 nucleotide sequence: TGTGCCAGCAGCGTAGGGGTGGCGGCCGGGGAGCTGTTTTTT.

The V gene is TRBV10-3, the J gene TRBJ1-2; TRBD1 agrees at 8 bases. The germline gives CDR1 ENHRY, CDR2 SYGVKD. This CDR3 spans 14 amino acids. Germline trimming cut 6 bases from V and 0 bases from J; bases unmatched to any gene: 3. The CDR3 DNA is TGTGCCATCAGCCCACAGGGGGCTAACTATGGCTACACCTTC. Residues: CAISPQGANYGYTF.

The genes are TRBV23-1 and TRBJ2-1; perhaps TRBD2 as D (6 bases). TRBV23-1 is an ORF, with its function uncertain. Trimming left V 4 bases short and J 3 bases short, with 10 bases between. CDR3 size: 14 residues. The CDR3 coding sequence is TGCGCCAGCAGTCTCGTGGGACTCTACAATGAGCAGTTCTTC. Its protein product is CASSLVGLYNEQFF.

J is TRBJ2-6 and V is TRBV10-3, with D possibly TRBD2 on 5 matching bases. The germline V gene has CDR1 ENHRY and CDR2 SYGVKD. The CDR3 is 17 amino acids. Trimming took off 0 bases at V and 0 bases at J, with 9 bases between the two ends. CDR3 nucleotides: TGTGCCATCAGTGAGTCGGACGGAGGCTCTGGGGCCAACGTCCTGACTTTC. This encodes CAISESDGGSGANVLTF.

The chain recombines TRBV6-9 with TRBJ1-4; the D is unclear. Germline CDR1 MNHGY, CDR2 SVAAGI. The CDR3 runs to 16 residues. V shed 6 bases and J shed 5 bases, with 19 bases lying between them. DNA for the CDR3: TGTGCCAGCAGCTATGGGATGAGGTCTGAAAATGAAAAACTGTTTTTT. Its translation is CASSYGMRSENEKLFF.

The chain has TRBV6-1 and TRBJ2-7, with D possibly matching TRBD2 (5 bases). Trimming removed 8 bases from V and 0 bases from J, with 8 bases in between. The V gene's germline CDR1 is MNHNS and CDR2 SASEGT. This CDR3 spans 12 amino acids. CDR3 residues: CASYEGSYEQYF. The CDR3 DNA sequence: TGTGCCAGCTATGAGGGCTCCTACGAGCAGTACTTC.

This clone was recorded once. The genes are TRBV6-1 and TRBJ2-7; 9 bases agree with TRBD1. The germline CDR1 and CDR2 sequences are MNHNS and SASEGT. The V segment lost 6 bases and the J segment 1 base; nucleotides outside the gene matches: 7. The CDR3 runs to 15 residues. CDR3 sequence (DNA): TGTGCCAGCAGCAAGGGACAGGGAAATTCCTACGAGCAGTACTTC. It yields the protein CASSKGQGNSYEQYF.

This clone was observed once. The rearrangement links TRBV6-1 to TRBJ1-1; 8 nucleotides line up with TRBD1. Germline assignment: CDR1 MNHNS and CDR2 SASEGT. The CDR3 runs to 13 residues. V shed 5 bases, J shed 4 bases, and the junction held 3 bases outside the gene matches. CDR3 amino acids: CASSWTGSTEAFF. CDR3 nucleotide sequence: TGTGCCAGCAGTTGGACAGGGAGCACTGAAGCTTTCTTT.

V usage is TRBV12-5 and J usage is TRBJ1-4; 9 bases line up with TRBD1. Germline CDR1 is LGHNT and CDR2 is FRNRAP. The V gene end was trimmed by 6 bases and the J gene end by 3 bases; junction bases not matched to a gene: 8. The CDR3 length is 16 residues. The CDR3 region is CASGPQGASANEKLFF. In DNA form, the CDR3 reads TGTGCTAGTGGCCCACAGGGGGCTTCGGCTAATGAAAAACTGTTTTTT.

The V call is TRBV5-1, the J call TRBJ2-7; weak D call: TRBD2 (5 bases). The CDR3 has 15 residues. Looked up from germline, CDR1 is SGHRS and CDR2 is YFSETQ. Trimming took off 0 bases at V and 5 bases at J, with 15 bases between the two ends. The CDR3 spells CASSLAVGEIHEQYF. The CDR3 DNA follows: TGCGCCAGCAGCTTGGCTGTCGGGGAGATCCACGAGCAGTACTTC.

The V gene is TRBV18, the J gene TRBJ2-6; D is undetermined. CDR1 is KGHSH and CDR2 is LQKENI in the germline V gene. The CDR3 has 15 residues. V was pared by 1 base and J by 4 bases, with 8 bases between. In DNA, the CDR3 is TGTGCCAGCTCACCACGAGAGACCGGGGCCAACGTCCTGACTTTC. Translating gives CASSPRETGANVLTF.

The V and J genes are TRBV5-1 and TRBJ1-6, with D hard to call. Germline V gene sequence: CDR1 SGHRS, CDR2 YFSETQ. The V and J ends lost 0 bases and 0 bases respectively, with 4 bases between them. The CDR3 is 15 residues long. Here the CDR3 DNA reads TGCGCCAGCAGCTTGGATACCTCCTATAATTCACCCCTCCACTTT. Translating gives CASSLDTSYNSPLHF.

This sequence joins TRBV5-4 and TRBJ2-5; 7 nucleotides align to TRBD2. Germline CDR1 SGHNT, CDR2 YYREEE (reference sequence). The V segment lost 4 bases and the J segment 4 bases; nucleotides outside the gene matches: 10. CDR3 size: 15 residues. Written as DNA, the CDR3 is TGTGCCAGCAGCCCCCGTCTAGCGGCAATAGAGACCCAGTACTTC. Translation: CASSPRLAAIETQYF.

The genes are TRBV5-1 and TRBJ2-1, with 7 bases identical to TRBD2. The germline gives CDR1 SGHRS, CDR2 YFSETQ. Losses at the gene ends were 4 bases for V and 8 bases for J; bases not matched to a gene: 12. The CDR3 has 15 residues. CDR3 coding DNA: TGCGCCAGCAGCCTGCTGGGCGGGAGTTTCGATGAGCAGTTCTTC. Its translation: CASSLLGGSFDEQFF.

The V call is TRBV2, the J call TRBJ2-7, with 7 bases aligning to TRBD1. CDR1 is SNHLY and CDR2 is FYNNEI in the germline V gene. V shed 7 bases and J 1 base; nucleotides not matched to a gene: 4. The CDR3 length is 13 residues. CDR3 residues: CASTRDRSYEQYF. The CDR3 DNA follows: TGTGCCAGCACTCGGGACAGATCCTACGAGCAGTACTTC.

The chain carries TRBV5-3 and TRBJ1-5; no clear D. TRBV5-3 carries the ORF label, with uncertain function. This CDR3 comprises 14 residues. The V and J ends lost 4 bases and 7 bases respectively, with 15 bases between them. The CDR3 nucleotides are TGTGCCAGAAGCGGAGTAGGGCCCCGGCAGCCCCAGCATTTT. This encodes CARSGVGPRQPQHF.

This rearrangement joins TRBV18 to TRBJ1-1, with TRBD1 matching over 12 bases. The CDR3 has 15 residues. Unmatched junction bases numbered 5, after V lost 3 bases and J lost 6 bases. Germline V CDR1 and CDR2: KGHSH, LQKENI. CDR3 sequence: CASSPGTGGSSEAFF. The DNA for the CDR3 is TGTGCCAGCTCACCTGGGACAGGGGGCTCTTCTGAAGCTTTCTTT.